A single TCR beta chain is shown here with its context. The data derive from a study of blood T cell repertoires in COVID-19. Study summary: Samples came from the United States, Italy and Spain, spanning acute and convalescent COVID-19. PBMCs, B-cell-depleted T cells, or T cells provided the cDNA or gDNA that made up the material.

Methods used by the authors: Using reference gene primer amplification, nucleated cell counts were estimated. Sequenced by immunoSEQ multiplex PCR; TCRdb stores in-frame clones only, minus some. V and J calls and clone size are those listed in that table; D and trimming were worked out from the DNA. The sample records fewer than 150,000 clones, about 86% being singletons. V was trimmed by 1 base and J by 11 bases, leaving 9 bases between them. CDR1 and CDR2 from the germline V gene are KGHSH and LQKENI. The CDR3 totals 13 residues. This clonotype was sampled from a woman aged 40 to 50 with acute or convalescent COVID-19. Sequencing was done on a sample of peripheral blood. The genes are TRBV18 and TRBJ1-6, with no clear D. CDR3 residues: CASSPREDTPLHF. CDR3 in DNA: TGTGCCAGCTCACCACGAGAGGATACACCCCTCCACTTT.